The rows below give T cell receptor beta chains drawn from one sample of a study of CD8 T cells in ankylosing spondylitis. Using its own MiXCR run on the 5' RACE reads, TCRdb lists one record per CDR3 protein. The sample yields 250,000 or so distinct CDR3 sequences, roughly 18% seen once. Sequenced: blood, either unsorted or a sorted T cell fraction (not recorded which). The receptors stem from a male donor with ankylosing spondylitis or in good health (not recorded which). The CDR3 runs from the conserved cysteine through the conserved F or W. D genes are given only for firm matches. Only some rows state a clone size, as once, few, many or a class for expanded clones.

D gene	clone size	V gene	J gene	CDR3 protein	CDR3 DNA
.	.	TRBV4-3	TRBJ1-5	CASSQDKSFNQPQHF	TGCGCCAGCAGCCAAGACAAGAGTTTCAATCAGCCCCAGCATTTT
TRBD1	few	TRBV29-1	TRBJ1-2	CSVEPGQDYGYTF	TGCAGCGTTGAACCGGGACAGGACTATGGCTACACCTTC
.	few	TRBV7-9	TRBJ2-2	CASSFGLETGELFF	TGTGCCAGCAGTTTCGGACTCGAGACCGGGGAGCTGTTTTTT
.	few	TRBV4-1	TRBJ2-1	CASSQSANEQFF	TGCGCCAGCAGCCAGTCTGCCAATGAGCAGTTCTTC
.	few	TRBV10-3	TRBJ2-1	CAISESDRAKVGYNEQFF	TGTGCCATCAGTGAGTCCGACCGCGCTAAGGTGGGCTACAATGAGCAGTTCTTC
.	.	TRBV12-3/TRBV12-4	TRBJ2-5	CASSFQHPQETQYF	TGTGCCAGCAGTTTCCAGCATCCCCAAGAGACCCAGTACTTC
TRBD2	.	TRBV7-8	TRBJ2-1	CASSLGTSGASHDNEQFF	TGTGCCAGCAGCTTAGGGACTAGCGGGGCCTCTCACGATAATGAGCAGTTCTTC
TRBD1	.	TRBV11-2	TRBJ1-2	CASSLGTGTDYGYTF	TGTGCCAGCAGCTTAGGAACAGGGACAGACTATGGCTACACCTTC
.	many	TRBV5-1	TRBJ2-7	CASSGDNSPYEQYF	TGCGCCAGCAGCGGGGACAACTCTCCCTACGAGCAGTACTTC
TRBD2	few	TRBV5-1	TRBJ2-2	CASSYWTSDTGELFF	TGCGCCAGCAGCTATTGGACTAGCGACACCGGGGAGCTGTTTTTT
TRBD2	few	TRBV5-6	TRBJ2-2	CASSPGLAGRHTGELFF	TGTGCCAGCAGCCCGGGACTAGCGGGACGACACACCGGGGAGCTGTTTTTT
TRBD2	.	TRBV20-1	TRBJ2-1	CSAREGLAGGPNEQFF	TGCAGTGCTAGAGAAGGACTAGCGGGAGGGCCTAATGAGCAGTTCTTC
TRBD2	few	TRBV4-2	TRBJ2-7	CASSQARGLAGSEQYF	TGTGCCAGCAGCCAAGCCCGGGGACTAGCGGGGAGCGAGCAGTACTTC
TRBD2	many	TRBV4-3	TRBJ2-1	CASSQGWLLGGRAHDNEQFF	TGCGCCAGCAGCCAAGGCTGGTTATTGGGTGGGAGGGCCCACGACAATGAGCAGTTCTTC
.	few	TRBV7-8	TRBJ2-7	CASSLGRDDRPYEQYF	TGTGCCAGCAGCTTGGGGCGGGACGACAGGCCCTACGAGCAGTACTTC
.	many	TRBV6-2/TRBV6-3	TRBJ2-1	CASSYSTLAHSYNEQFF	TGTGCCAGCAGTTACTCGACCCTAGCACACTCCTACAATGAGCAGTTCTTC
TRBD2	few	TRBV3-1	TRBJ2-7	CASSQPPSGRYEQYF	TGTGCCAGCAGCCAACCCCCTAGCGGGAGATACGAGCAGTACTTC
TRBD2	many	TRBV4-1	TRBJ2-1	CASSQDGTSDEQFF	TGCGCCAGCAGCCAAGACGGGACTAGCGATGAGCAGTTCTTC
.	few	TRBV12-3/TRBV12-4	TRBJ2-5	CASSLAFASAQETQYF	TGTGCCAGCAGTTTAGCGTTCGCTAGCGCTCAAGAGACCCAGTACTTC
.	many	TRBV7-9	TRBJ2-1	CASSLGSYNEQFF	TGTGCCAGCAGCTTAGGCAGCTACAATGAGCAGTTCTTC
.	many	TRBV7-2	TRBJ2-3	CASSLRRSLFGTQYF	TGTGCCAGCAGCCTCAGGCGGTCCCTATTTGGTACGCAGTATTTT
.	.	TRBV29-1	TRBJ1-1	CSAEGGLDEAFF	TGCAGCGCTGAGGGGGGGTTGGATGAAGCTTTCTTT
TRBD2	.	TRBV9	TRBJ2-2	CASSHSRLAGNTGELFF	TGTGCCAGCAGCCATTCCCGACTAGCGGGAAACACCGGGGAGCTGTTTTTT
.	few	TRBV27	TRBJ1-5	CASSLSGISLGNQPQHF	TGTGCCAGCAGTTTATCGGGGATCTCTTTGGGCAATCAGCCCCAGCATTTT
.	few	TRBV6-5	TRBJ1-6	CASSSLTGRNSPLHF	TGTGCCAGCAGTTCTCTGACAGGTCGGAATTCACCCCTCCACTTT
.	few	TRBV20-1	TRBJ2-5	CSATYQETQYF	TGCAGTGCTACGTACCAAGAGACCCAGTACTTC
TRBD1	few	TRBV29-1	TRBJ2-5	CSVEIGDRGRGETQYF	TGCAGCGTTGAAATAGGGGACAGGGGGCGCGGAGAGACCCAGTACTTC
.	.	TRBV18	TRBJ2-7	CASSPLGNFHSYEQYF	TGTGCCAGCTCACCGCTTGGCAACTTCCACTCCTACGAGCAGTACTTC
TRBD2	.	TRBV13	TRBJ2-7	CASSWGETSAYEQYF	TGTGCCAGCAGTTGGGGCGAGACTAGCGCCTACGAGCAGTACTTC
.	many	TRBV10-2	TRBJ2-1	CASGGLGSYNEQFF	TGCGCCAGCGGGGGCTTAGGCTCCTACAATGAGCAGTTCTTC
.	.	TRBV12-3/TRBV12-4	TRBJ1-4	CASSLPVGGNEKLFF	TGTGCCAGCAGCCTCCCCGTGGGGGGTAATGAAAAACTGTTTTTT
.	few	TRBV6-5	TRBJ1-1	CASSYSTSSLNTEAFF	TGTGCCAGCAGTTACTCGACTTCCAGCCTGAACACTGAAGCTTTCTTT
.	.	TRBV6-5	TRBJ1-1	CASSYLPWGEAFF	TGTGCCAGCAGTTACCTCCCCTGGGGTGAAGCTTTCTTT
TRBD1	.	TRBV29-1	TRBJ2-7	CSVEDPPGQGYEQYF	TGCAGCGTTGAAGATCCTCCCGGACAGGGTTACGAGCAGTACTTC
.	.	TRBV7-2	TRBJ2-7	CASSLNPSDYEQYF	TGTGCCAGCAGCTTAAACCCTTCGGACTACGAGCAGTACTTC
TRBD2	few	TRBV29-1	TRBJ2-7	CSVSLAGSLEQYF	TGCAGCGTTTCACTAGCGGGGAGCCTCGAGCAGTACTTC
TRBD1	.	TRBV6-2/TRBV6-3	TRBJ2-1	CASSSPTGSSYNEQFF	TGTGCCAGCAGTTCCCCGACAGGGAGCTCCTACAATGAGCAGTTCTTC
.	.	TRBV20-1	TRBJ2-7	CSASLGLPPYEQYF	TGCAGTGCTTCCTTGGGACTTCCGCCCTACGAGCAGTACTTC
.	many	TRBV29-1	TRBJ2-2	CSAGTPNTGELFF	TGCAGCGCCGGGACTCCGAACACCGGGGAGCTGTTTTTT
.	.	TRBV27	TRBJ2-7	CASSTYRALGDEQYF	TGTGCCAGCAGTACGTACCGGGCCCTGGGGGACGAGCAGTACTTC
TRBD2	few	TRBV12-3/TRBV12-4	TRBJ2-1	CASSTPGLADNEQFF	TGTGCCAGCAGTACCCCGGGACTAGCCGACAATGAGCAGTTCTTC
.	many	TRBV11-2	TRBJ2-7	CASSFSIYEQYF	TGTGCCAGCAGCTTCTCAATCTACGAGCAGTACTTC
TRBD1	few	TRBV7-2	TRBJ2-1	CASSSDREFVEQFF	TGTGCCAGCAGCTCGGACAGGGAATTTGTTGAGCAGTTCTTC
TRBD1	.	TRBV27	TRBJ1-4	CASSPRQGANEKLFF	TGTGCCAGCAGTCCGAGACAGGGGGCGAATGAAAAACTGTTTTTT
TRBD1	.	TRBV10-3	TRBJ2-1	CAISEWDRGTNERFF	TGTGCCATCAGTGAATGGGACAGGGGGACAAATGAGCGGTTCTTC
TRBD2	many	TRBV9	TRBJ2-7	CASSVDELAASYEQYF	TGTGCCAGCAGCGTAGATGAGCTAGCGGCCTCCTACGAGCAGTACTTC
.	.	TRBV27	TRBJ2-7	CASSPRDRIYEQYF	TGTGCCAGCAGTCCACGGGACCGGATTTACGAGCAGTACTTC
TRBD1	many	TRBV7-9	TRBJ2-3	CASGYGTGHTDTQYF	TGTGCCAGCGGTTACGGGACAGGGCATACAGATACGCAGTATTTT
.	.	TRBV20-1	TRBJ1-5	CSARVPGRNNQPQHF	TGCAGTGCTAGAGTGCCGGGCCGGAACAATCAGCCCCAGCATTTT
.	.	TRBV14	TRBJ2-1	CASSQDWDPNGNEQFF	TGTGCCAGCAGCCAAGATTGGGACCCCAACGGCAATGAGCAGTTCTTC
.	few	TRBV27	TRBJ2-1	CASSLSSGAPYNEQFF	TGTGCCAGCAGTTTAAGCTCGGGGGCTCCCTACAATGAGCAGTTCTTC
.	many	TRBV27	TRBJ1-2	CASSFVGGWEYGYTF	TGTGCCAGCAGTTTCGTCGGGGGATGGGAGTATGGCTACACCTTC
.	few	TRBV6-5	TRBJ2-1	CASSYSAPPLDEQFF	TGTGCCAGCAGTTACTCAGCCCCCCCGTTGGATGAGCAGTTCTTC
.	many	TRBV18	TRBJ2-1	CASSPPTGEKEEGGFYNEQFF	TGTGCCAGCTCACCACCGACAGGGGAAAAAGAAGAGGGAGGGTTCTACAATGAGCAGTTCTTC
TRBD1	.	TRBV7-9	TRBJ2-5	CASSFRQGQETQYF	TGTGCCAGCAGCTTCCGACAGGGCCAAGAGACCCAGTACTTC
.	few	TRBV2	TRBJ2-7	CASGPPSRF	TGTGCCAGCGGGCCGCCTTCACGCTTC
TRBD2	.	TRBV11-2	TRBJ2-1	CASSLFQREDDEQFF	TGTGCCAGCAGCTTATTCCAGCGGGAGGACGATGAGCAGTTCTTC